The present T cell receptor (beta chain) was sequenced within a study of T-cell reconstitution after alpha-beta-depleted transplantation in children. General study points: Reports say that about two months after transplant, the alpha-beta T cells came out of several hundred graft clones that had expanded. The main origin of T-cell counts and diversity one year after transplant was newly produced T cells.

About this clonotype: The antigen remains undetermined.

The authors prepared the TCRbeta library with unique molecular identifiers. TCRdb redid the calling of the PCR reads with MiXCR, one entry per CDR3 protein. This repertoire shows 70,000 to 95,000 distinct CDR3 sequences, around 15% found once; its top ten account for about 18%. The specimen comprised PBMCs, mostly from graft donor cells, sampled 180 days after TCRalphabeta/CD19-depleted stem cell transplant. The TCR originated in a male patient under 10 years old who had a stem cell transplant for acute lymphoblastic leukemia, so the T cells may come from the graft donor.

This CDR3 is CASSLLGGGTDTQYF. DNA of the CDR3: TGTGCCAGCAGCTTGTTAGGGGGGGGTACAGATACGCAGTATTTT. The chain links TRBV5-4 to TRBJ2-3; possibly TRBD2 for D (7 bases). Germline CDR1 reads SGHNT; CDR2 reads YYREEE (reference sequence). The CDR3 has 15 residues. The V end was cut by 1 base, the J end by 3 bases, with 12 bases between.